This T cell receptor (beta chain) was obtained from a study of blood T cells in healthy people across ages. This clonotype was observed a single time. Its target is not known. V shed 2 bases and J shed 8 bases, with 19 bases lying between them. The CDR3 runs to 15 residues. The germline gives CDR1 DFQATT, CDR2 SNEGSKA (reference sequence). A second PCR of about 7 to 11 cycles used a sample-barcoded 5' primer and a J-beta primer mix. Each cDNA molecule, via a template-switch adaptor with 12 random nucleotides, was tagged. TCRdb re-derived calls from the 5' RACE reads in MiXCR, one entry per CDR3 protein. The sample has approximately 1,700,000 distinct CDR3 sequences, more than 35% seen once. Study results and limitations: There were more naive CD4+ cells and higher diversity in long-lived donors than in aged donors.

Sequenced input: blood. The chain joins TRBV20-1 to TRBJ2-1, with D maybe TRBD1 (6 bases). The receptor was isolated from a human donor in good health. The CDR3 protein is CSARSIHRVQYEQFF. CDR3 coding DNA: TGCAGTGCTAGATCCATCCACAGGGTTCAGTATGAGCAGTTCTTC.